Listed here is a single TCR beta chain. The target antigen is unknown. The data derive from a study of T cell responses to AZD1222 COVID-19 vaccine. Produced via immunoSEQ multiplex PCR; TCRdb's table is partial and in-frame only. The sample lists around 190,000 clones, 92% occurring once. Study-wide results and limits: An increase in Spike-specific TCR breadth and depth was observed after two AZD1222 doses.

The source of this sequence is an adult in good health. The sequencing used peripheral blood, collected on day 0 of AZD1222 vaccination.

The CDR3 nucleotides are TGTGCCAGCAGCCCTAATATGGGGAAGGAGTACTTC. Protein product: CASSPNMGKEYF. The chain uses TRBV7-9 and TRBJ2-7, with D unresolved. Trimming shortened V by 5 bases and J by 11 bases, and 16 bases separated the two germline ends. Germline lookup yields CDR1 SEHNR and CDR2 FQNEAQ (reference sequence). The CDR3 has 12 amino acids.